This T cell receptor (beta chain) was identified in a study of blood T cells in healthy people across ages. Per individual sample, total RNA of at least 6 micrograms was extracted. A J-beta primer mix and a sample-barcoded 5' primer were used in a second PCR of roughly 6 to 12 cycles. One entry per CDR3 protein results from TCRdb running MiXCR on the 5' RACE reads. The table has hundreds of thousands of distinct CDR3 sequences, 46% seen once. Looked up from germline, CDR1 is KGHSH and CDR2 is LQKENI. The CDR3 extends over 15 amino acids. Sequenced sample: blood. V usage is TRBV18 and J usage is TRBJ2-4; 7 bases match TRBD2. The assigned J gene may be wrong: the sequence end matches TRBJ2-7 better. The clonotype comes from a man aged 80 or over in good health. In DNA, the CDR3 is TGTGCCAGCTTTTCCGGGACTAAAAGAGGCTACGAGCAGTACTTC. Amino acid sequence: CASFSGTKRGYEQYF.